The 20 T cell receptor beta chains in this list originate from one sample, sequenced in a study of T cells in Graves' hyperthyroidism and ophthalmopathy. TCR beta CDR3 sequences were amplified from RNA transcripts. Initially, a first-round RT-PCR of the TCR CDR3 employed the HTBI primer set. TCRdb itself ran the multiplex PCR reads through MiXCR, one entry per CDR3 protein. Of fewer than 900,000 distinct CDR3 sequences listed, 18% were seen once; the top ten hold 16%. The sample was blood. The receptors were gathered from a woman aged 45 to 65 with Graves' hyperthyroidism that later progressed to Graves' ophthalmopathy.

The chain carries TRBV15 and TRBJ2-1; tentatively, D is TRBD2 (5 bases). The CDR3 contains 20 residues. Germline CDR1 is LNHNV and CDR2 is YYDKDF (reference sequence). Trimming stripped 5 bases from V and 6 bases from J, with 32 bases between. The CDR3 DNA reads as TGTGCCACCAGCCCCCGGCCGGGAAACCTTCTAGGCTCGTTCGGCAATGAGCAGTTCTTC. Protein product: CATSPRPGNLLGSFGNEQFF.

This chain uses TRBV6-5 with TRBJ1-4; 10 nucleotides align to TRBD1. The CDR3 has 16 amino acids. Trimming at V came to 0 bases and at J to 7 bases, leaving 5 bases not matched to a gene. Germline-derived CDR1 and CDR2 are MNHEY and SVGAGI. CDR3 loop: CASSYSKGQGGEKLFF. In nucleotides, the CDR3 is TGTGCCAGCAGTTACTCGAAAGGACAGGGGGGTGAAAAACTGTTTTTT.

This chain joins TRBV10-3 and TRBJ1-4, with D uncertain. Trimming pared 9 bases from V and 2 bases from J, leaving 13 bases between. CDR1 is ENHRY and CDR2 is SYGVKD in the germline V gene. The CDR3 has 14 residues. The CDR3 DNA follows: TGTGCCATGTTTACGCACGGGACTAATGAAAAACTGTTTTTT. It translates to CAMFTHGTNEKLFF.

This clonotype was seen repeatedly, ten times or more. The chain combines TRBV5-1 with TRBJ2-2, with 9 positions matching TRBD1. This CDR3 is built from 16 residues. With 10 bases clipped from V and 4 bases from J, the junction kept 14 bases outside the gene matches. The V gene's germline CDR1 is SGHRS and CDR2 YFSETQ. The DNA for the CDR3 is TGCGCCTCTAGCCGCTCCGGGACAGGGAGCACCGGGGAGCTGTTTTTT. The encoded protein is CASSRSGTGSTGELFF.

This clonotype was picked up a small number of times. The chain employs TRBV2 and TRBJ2-1, with 10 bases matching TRBD2. The CDR3 is 13 residues long. CDR1 SNHLY and CDR2 FYNNEI come from the germline V gene. J gave up 8 bases and V 11 bases, and 9 bases lay outside the gene matches. CDR3 in DNA: TGTGCCGTGCCGGGACTAGCGAGAGATGAGCAGTTCTTC. Its protein product is CAVPGLARDEQFF.

This clonotype was detected many times. V and J are TRBV11-3 and TRBJ2-5; D might be TRBD1 (6 bases). There are 15 residues in the CDR3. Trimming pared 1 base from V and 5 bases from J, leaving 14 bases between. The germline gives CDR1 SGHNT, CDR2 YENEEA. The CDR3: CASSLGAGTSETQYF. The CDR3 nucleotides are TGTGCCAGCAGCTTAGGAGCCGGGACATCCGAGACCCAGTACTTC.

This clonotype was recorded at least ten times. The genes are TRBV20-1 and TRBJ2-1; TRBD1 is a possible D gene (6 bases). The CDR3 has 15 residues. V lost 3 bases and J 7 bases, leaving 19 bases between the germline ends. The germline CDR1 and CDR2 sequences are DFQATT and SNEGSKA (reference sequence). In DNA form, the CDR3 reads TGCAGTGCTAGTCGATCCGACCACAGGGATAATGAGCAGTTCTTC. As protein: CSASRSDHRDNEQFF.

This clonotype was detected ten times or more. The rearrangement joins TRBV2 to TRBJ1-2; the D is unclear. The V end lost 2 bases, the J end lost 4 bases, and 8 bases lay between the germline ends. The length of the CDR3 is 13 residues. Germline V gene sequence: CDR1 SNHLY, CDR2 FYNNEI. The DNA of the CDR3 is TGTGCCAGCAGTGAAAACGAGGGCTATGGCTACACCTTC. Its protein is CASSENEGYGYTF.

This clonotype appeared many times. This chain uses TRBV7-2 with TRBJ2-7; D uncertain. V was trimmed by 1 base and J by 1 base, leaving 14 bases between them. The CDR3 length is 16 residues. Germline CDR1 SGHTA, CDR2 FQGNSA. CDR3 DNA sequence: TGTGCCAGCAGCTTAGTAGACGGCGCTTTGTCCTACGAGCAGTACTTC. Translating it yields CASSLVDGALSYEQYF.

This clonotype was seen a few times. The rearrangement links TRBV30 to TRBJ1-1; weak D call: TRBD1 (5 bases). The CDR3 has 15 residues. Germline CDR1 reads GTSNPN; CDR2 reads SVGIG (reference sequence). DNA of the CDR3: TGTGCTCGGGACGGCTACTGGGGGATGAACACTGAAGCTTTCTTT. Residues: CARDGYWGMNTEAFF.

Many counts were recorded for this clonotype. This chain connects TRBV5-6 to TRBJ1-2; D may be TRBD1 (5 bases). Trimming stripped 3 bases from V and 2 bases from J, with 11 bases between. Germline V gene lookup returns CDR1 SGHDT and CDR2 YYEEEE. The CDR3 loop spans 14 amino acids. CDR3 residues: CASSSGTTNYGYTF. In nucleotides, the CDR3 is TGTGCCAGCAGCTCCGGGACTACCAACTATGGCTACACCTTC.

This clonotype was counted only a few times. This chain connects TRBV6-5 to TRBJ1-4, with 7 bases matching TRBD1. The germline gives CDR1 MNHEY, CDR2 SVGAGI. J lost 0 bases, V lost 2 bases, and 3 bases had no gene match. The CDR3 has 16 residues. The CDR3 spells CASSYPGQATNEKLFF. Written as DNA, the CDR3 is TGTGCCAGCAGTTACCCTGGACAGGCAACTAATGAAAAACTGTTTTTT.

At least ten counts were recorded for this clonotype. V usage is TRBV20-1 and J usage is TRBJ2-1; maybe TRBD1 (6 bases). Germline-derived CDR1 and CDR2 are DFQATT and SNEGSKA (reference sequence). Deletions cut 3 bases from V and 0 bases from J, with 18 bases between. The CDR3 spans 17 residues. CDR3: CSASDDTGPFSYNEQFF. The DNA for the CDR3 is TGCAGTGCTAGTGACGATACAGGGCCGTTCTCCTACAATGAGCAGTTCTTC.

In its sample, this clonotype was seen many times. The chain couples TRBV5-1 to TRBJ2-7; 7 bases align to TRBD1. The CDR3 covers 16 residues. Germline CDR1 SGHRS, CDR2 YFSETQ. The trim removed 0 bases at V and 0 bases at J, leaving 6 bases unmatched. The CDR3 reads CASSLGGGQASYEQYF. The CDR3 DNA sequence: TGCGCCAGCAGCTTGGGGGGTGGACAGGCCTCCTACGAGCAGTACTTC.

This clonotype appeared many times. One end of the junction is discordant with germline, which a read error may explain. The rearrangement uses TRBV7-3 and TRBJ2-1; no clear D gene. The CDR3 runs 16 residues. CDR1 is SGHTA and CDR2 is FQGTGA in the germline V gene. The CDR3 sequence: CASSPDGHLSSNEQFF. The DNA for the CDR3 is TGTGCCAGCAGCCCCGACGGGCACCTTTCCTCCAATGAGCAGTTCTTC.

The rearrangement joins TRBV9 to TRBJ1-6, with a weak D call TRBD1 (6 bases). Trimming left V 3 bases short and J 6 bases short, with 10 bases between. The CDR3 loop spans 14 amino acids. The germline gives CDR1 SGDLS, CDR2 YYNGEE. The CDR3 nucleotides are TGTGCCAGCAGCGGACAGGTCGGTAATTCACCCCTCCACTTT. It is translated as CASSGQVGNSPLHF.

This clonotype was recorded only once. The V call is TRBV11-2, the J call TRBJ1-3; D ambiguous. Trimming left V 7 bases short and J 8 bases short, with 27 bases between. Germline V lookup: CDR1 SGHAT, CDR2 FQNNGV. The CDR3 is 17 amino acids. The CDR3 reads CASKQIETGITGHTIYF. CDR3 in DNA: TGTGCCAGCAAACAAATCGAAACCGGGATAACTGGGCACACCATATATTTT.

This clonotype was picked up many times. The junction and the germline gene differ at one end; a read error may be behind it. The chain employs TRBV12-3 or TRBV12-4 and TRBJ1-1, with TRBD1 identical over 7 bases. The CDR3 sequence is 13 residues long. This CDR3 is CASRLTGSTEAFF. The CDR3 DNA follows: TGTGCCAGCCGTTTGACAGGGAGCACTGAAGCTTTCTTT.

This clonotype was recorded many times. This chain joins TRBV5-1 and TRBJ2-1; D call uncertain. The CDR3 has 12 amino acids. Trimming stripped 4 bases from V and 8 bases from J, with 10 bases between. Germline lookup yields CDR1 SGHRS and CDR2 YFSETQ. Written as DNA, the CDR3 is TGCGCCAGCAGCGCTACGACGTATGAGCAGTTCTTC. It is translated as CASSATTYEQFF.

This clonotype was detected ten times or more. V gene TRBV13 combines with J gene TRBJ2-3; D is undetermined. The V gene lost 2 bases and the J gene lost 8 bases, with 8 bases spanning the gap. CDR3 length: 12 residues. Germline lookup yields CDR1 PRHDT and CDR2 FYEKMQ (reference sequence). The CDR3 sequence: CASSLSPVTQYF. DNA of the CDR3: TGTGCCAGCAGCTTATCCCCGGTTACGCAGTATTTT.